This is a list of T cell receptor beta chains from one sample in a study of blood T cells in healthy people across ages. Each CDR3 protein gets one entry after TCRdb re-called the 5' RACE reads with MiXCR. The sample records 750,000 to 950,000 distinct CDR3 sequences, 50% to 65% being singletons. Sequencing was carried out using blood. Receptor source: a man at least 80 years old in good health. Each CDR3 is given with its conserved first and last residue. The order of the fields is D gene, J gene, V gene, clone size, CDR3 DNA, CDR3 protein. A D gene is named only where the DNA matches it firmly. Where a row states a size, it is once, few, many or the class of an expanded clone; other rows omit it.

d_gene: TRBD1
j_gene: TRBJ2-1
v_gene: TRBV15
abundance: -
CDR3nt: TGTGCCACCAGCAGAGGGACAGGGGTTATTAACAATGAGCAGTTCTTC
CDR3aa: CATSRGTGVINNEQFF

d_gene: -
j_gene: TRBJ2-3
v_gene: TRBV7-3
abundance: -
CDR3nt: TGTGCCAGCAGCTTAATGCCGGCAGATACGCAGTATTTT
CDR3aa: CASSLMPADTQYF

d_gene: -
j_gene: TRBJ1-1
v_gene: TRBV7-6
abundance: -
CDR3nt: TGTGCCAGCAGCTTATATACAGGGTCGAACACTGAAGCTTTCTTT
CDR3aa: CASSLYTGSNTEAFF

d_gene: -
j_gene: TRBJ2-3
v_gene: TRBV5-1
abundance: once
CDR3nt: TGCGCCAGCACCCCAGGGAGAGGGACAGATACGCAGTATTTT
CDR3aa: CASTPGRGTDTQYF

d_gene: -
j_gene: TRBJ1-1
v_gene: TRBV20-1
abundance: -
CDR3nt: TGCAGTGCTAGAGATGGGGTGAGGGTGAACACTGAAGCTTTCTTT
CDR3aa: CSARDGVRVNTEAFF

d_gene: TRBD1
j_gene: TRBJ1-5
v_gene: TRBV7-9
abundance: -
CDR3nt: TGTGCCAGCAGTTCCCAAGGGACAGGGAGCAATCAGCCCCAGCATTTT
CDR3aa: CASSSQGTGSNQPQHF

d_gene: -
j_gene: TRBJ2-7
v_gene: TRBV21-1
abundance: -
CDR3nt: TGTGCCAGCAGCAAAGAGGGTAGACAGGCGGGGTACGAGCAGTACTTC
CDR3aa: CASSKEGRQAGYEQYF

d_gene: -
j_gene: TRBJ2-7
v_gene: TRBV5-1
abundance: many
CDR3nt: TGCGCCAGCAGCTTAATCGGGAGTGGCAACGAGCAGTACTTC
CDR3aa: CASSLIGSGNEQYF

d_gene: TRBD2
j_gene: TRBJ2-5
v_gene: TRBV10-1
abundance: -
CDR3nt: TGCGCCAGCAGTGAGGTTGGCGGGAGTTCGGGGAAGACCCAGTACTTC
CDR3aa: CASSEVGGSSGKTQYF

d_gene: -
j_gene: TRBJ2-1
v_gene: TRBV20-1
abundance: -
CDR3nt: TGCAGTGCTAGAGCCCCGGTCCGGCCCTCCTACAATGAGCAGTTCTTC
CDR3aa: CSARAPVRPSYNEQFF

d_gene: TRBD1
j_gene: TRBJ2-5
v_gene: TRBV24-1
abundance: -
CDR3nt: TGTGCCACCAGTGTCGGACAGGGGGCCTCGTACCAAGAGACCCAGTACTTC
CDR3aa: CATSVGQGASYQETQYF

d_gene: -
j_gene: TRBJ2-7
v_gene: TRBV27
abundance: -
CDR3nt: TGTGCCAGCAGATTTCGGGACCGAACTCCCTACGAGCAGTACTTC
CDR3aa: CASRFRDRTPYEQYF

d_gene: TRBD1
j_gene: TRBJ2-1
v_gene: TRBV20-1
abundance: once
CDR3nt: TGCAGTGCCAGAAGGGACAGGGGAGCCCAGTCAAGCTCCTACAATGAGCAGTTCTTC
CDR3aa: CSARRDRGAQSSSYNEQFF

d_gene: -
j_gene: TRBJ2-7
v_gene: TRBV21-1
abundance: -
CDR3nt: TGTGCCAGCAGCGACCCGCATGAAGGACCAGTGGCTGCCTACGAGCAGTACTTC
CDR3aa: CASSDPHEGPVAAYEQYF

d_gene: -
j_gene: TRBJ2-3
v_gene: TRBV5-1
abundance: many
CDR3nt: TGTGCCAGCAGTTTAGCGGATACGCAGTATTTT
CDR3aa: CASSLADTQYF

d_gene: TRBD2
j_gene: TRBJ2-1
v_gene: TRBV12-3/TRBV12-4
abundance: few
CDR3nt: TGTGCCAGCAGTTTTACGGGGGGGGGTTACAATGAGCAGTTCTTC
CDR3aa: CASSFTGGGYNEQFF

d_gene: -
j_gene: TRBJ2-5
v_gene: TRBV5-1
abundance: -
CDR3nt: TGCGCCAGCAGCAAGAGCCAAGAGACCCAGTACTTC
CDR3aa: CASSKSQETQYF

d_gene: -
j_gene: TRBJ2-5
v_gene: TRBV5-1
abundance: -
CDR3nt: TGCGCCAGCAGCTGGGAATGGGGTAATGGTAATGAGCAGTACTTC
CDR3aa: CASSWEWGNGNEQYF

d_gene: TRBD2
j_gene: TRBJ2-3
v_gene: TRBV10-3
abundance: -
CDR3nt: TGTGCCAGCCGGACTAGCGGGCGCACAGATACGCAGTATTTT
CDR3aa: CASRTSGRTDTQYF

d_gene: -
j_gene: TRBJ1-4
v_gene: TRBV28
abundance: -
CDR3nt: TGTGCCAGCAGTAAAAGTGGGACCGGAGCAACTAATGAAAAACTGTTTTTT
CDR3aa: CASSKSGTGATNEKLFF

d_gene: -
j_gene: TRBJ2-5
v_gene: TRBV27
abundance: -
CDR3nt: TGTGCTAGCAGTTTACGCCAGGGGAGGCGGGAGACCCAGTACTTC
CDR3aa: CASSLRQGRRETQYF

d_gene: TRBD1
j_gene: TRBJ2-1
v_gene: TRBV6-2/TRBV6-3
abundance: few
CDR3nt: TGTGCCAGCAGTCCCTGGACAGGTGCTACCTCCTACAATGAGCAGTTCTTC
CDR3aa: CASSPWTGATSYNEQFF

d_gene: TRBD2
j_gene: TRBJ2-1
v_gene: TRBV4-3
abundance: -
CDR3nt: TGCGCCAGCAGCCGAGAAGCGGGAGGAACTGGGGATGAGCAGTTCTTC
CDR3aa: CASSREAGGTGDEQFF

d_gene: TRBD2
j_gene: TRBJ2-7
v_gene: TRBV3-1
abundance: few
CDR3nt: TGTGCCAGCAGTCCCACTAGCGTCTCCTACGAGCAGTACTTC
CDR3aa: CASSPTSVSYEQYF